Below, 21 T cell receptor beta chains from the same sample are listed, as sequenced in a study of blood T cell repertoires in COVID-19. TCRdb's copy holds only in-frame clones and misses some; the assay was immunoSEQ multiplex PCR. The sample yields about 59,000 clones, around 70% seen once. Sequencing was performed on peripheral blood. These receptors all stem from a woman aged 70 to 79 with acute or convalescent COVID-19.

DNA for the CDR3: TGTGCCAGCAGCCACGCTAGAAATGAAAAACTGTTTTTT. Its protein is CASSHARNEKLFF. This sequence joins TRBV7-6 and TRBJ1-4; no clear D. The length of the CDR3 is 13 residues. The germline gives CDR1 SGHVS, CDR2 FNYEAQ. V lost 5 bases, J lost 5 bases, and 9 bases lay in between.

The gene calls are TRBV6-5 and TRBJ1-1, with 10 bases fitting TRBD1. V dropped 6 bases and J dropped 3; count of bases not matched to a gene: 7. Germline V lookup: CDR1 MNHEY, CDR2 SVGAGI. The CDR3 runs 15 residues. Written as DNA, the CDR3 is TGTGCCAGCAGCCAACGACAGGGGGCGTACACTGAAGCTTTCTTT. Amino acids: CASSQRQGAYTEAFF.

The V gene is TRBV30, the J gene TRBJ2-3, with D possibly being TRBD2 (5 bases). Trimming took off 1 base at V and 3 bases at J, with 11 bases between the two ends. There are 14 residues in the CDR3. Germline V gene sequence: CDR1 GTSNPN, CDR2 SVGIG (reference sequence). The CDR3 sequence: CAWSELVATDTQYF. The CDR3 coding sequence is TGTGCCTGGAGTGAACTAGTAGCGACAGATACGCAGTATTTT.

The chain is built from TRBV18 and TRBJ1-2; possible D gene TRBD1, 6 bases. With 5 bases removed from V and 4 bases from J, the gap between germline ends came to 20 bases. The CDR3 extends over 16 amino acids. Germline CDR1 is KGHSH and CDR2 is LQKENI. In DNA form, the CDR3 reads TGTGCCAGCTCATCTTTTAACACAGGGAGATCCTATGGCTACACCTTC. It codes for CASSSFNTGRSYGYTF. Full variable domain (outside the CDR3, taken from reference TRBV18 and TRBJ1-2): NAGVMQNPRHLVRRRGQEARLRCSPMKGHSHVYWYRQLPEEGLKFMVYLQKENIIDESGMPKERFSAEFPKEGPSILRIQQVVRGDSAAYFCASSSFNTGRSYGYTFGSGTRLTVV.

This clone is a singleton in its sample. The chain carries TRBV5-4 and TRBJ1-2, with 10 bases that match TRBD1. The CDR3 runs 14 residues. Trimming at V came to 7 bases and at J to 7 bases, leaving 10 bases not matched to a gene. CDR1 and CDR2 from the germline V gene are SGHNT and YYREEE (reference sequence). CDR3 sequence (DNA): TGTGCCAGCCGAAAACCGGACAGGGGGGCTGGCTACACCTTC. Translating it yields CASRKPDRGAGYTF.

The V gene is TRBV3-1 (or the pseudogene TRBV3-2), the J gene TRBJ1-2, with 8 bases identical to TRBD1. Per germline, CDR1 LGHDT and CDR2 YNNKEL (reference sequence). The CDR3 is 15 residues long. J was trimmed by 3 bases and V by 5 bases; bases with no gene match: 8. The CDR3 sequence is CASSKTGDAHYGYTF. The CDR3 DNA reads as TGTGCCAGCAGCAAGACAGGGGACGCTCACTATGGCTACACCTTC.

This clone was seen just once. The V and J genes are TRBV5-5 and TRBJ1-1; D is unresolved. This CDR3 contains 13 residues. Trimming cost V 3 bases and J 5 bases, with 11 bases left between them. The V gene's germline CDR1 is SGHKS and CDR2 YYEKEE (reference sequence). CDR3 nucleotides: TGTGCCAGCAGCTCGACAACCCAAACTGAAGCTTTCTTT. Translation gives CASSSTTQTEAFF. Filled out from reference TRBV5-5 and TRBJ1-1, the complete variable domain reads DAGVTQSPTHLIKTRGQQVTLRCSPISGHKSVSWYQQVLGQGPQFIFQYYEKEERGRGNFPDRFSARQFPNYSSELNVNALLLGDSALYLCASSSTTQTEAFFGQGTRLTVV.

The chain combines TRBV25-1 with TRBJ1-1; D gene unclear. The germline V and J ends were trimmed by 3 bases and 3 bases, with 8 bases remaining between them. This CDR3 has 13 residues. Germline values: CDR1 MGHDK, CDR2 SYGVNS. The CDR3 DNA is TGTGCCAGCAGTGATGACAAAGACACTGAAGCTTTCTTT. It translates to CASSDDKDTEAFF.

This chain joins TRBV19 and TRBJ1-1; 7 bases are a match to TRBD1. The V gene's germline CDR1 is LNHDA and CDR2 SQIVND (reference sequence). J lost 2 bases, V lost 7 bases, and 7 bases had no gene match. CDR3 length: 14 residues. The CDR3 bases are TGTGCCAGTACTGGGACAGACATTAACACTGAAGCTTTCTTT. Translating it yields CASTGTDINTEAFF.

This chain uses TRBV6-2 or TRBV6-3 with TRBJ2-1, with 12 bases fitting TRBD1. V gave up 4 bases and J gave up 8 bases; unmatched junction bases: 9. Germline loops: CDR1 MNHEY, CDR2 SVGEGT. This CDR3 spans 16 amino acids. This CDR3 is CASSFPGGQGADEQFF. CDR3 nucleotide sequence: TGTGCCAGCAGTTTCCCCGGGGGACAGGGGGCCGATGAGCAGTTCTTC.

This clone appeared a few times. V and J are TRBV7-2 and TRBJ2-3; 8 positions match TRBD2. CDR1 and CDR2 from the germline V gene are SGHTA and FQGNSA. The CDR3 consists of 17 residues. With V trimmed by 0 bases and J by 1 base, 6 bases remained unmatched. The chain's CDR3 is CASSLAGHSGGTDTQYF. CDR3 coding DNA: TGTGCCAGCAGCTTAGCGGGTCATAGCGGGGGCACAGATACGCAGTATTTT.

The chain has TRBV2 and TRBJ2-5, with 13 positions matching TRBD2. This CDR3 contains 15 residues. J was trimmed by 1 base and V by 5 bases; bases with no gene match: 1. CDR1 is SNHLY and CDR2 is FYNNEI in the germline V gene. CDR3 coding DNA: TGTGCCAGCAGTCGGACTAGCGGGGGCCAAGAGACCCAGTACTTC. This encodes CASSRTSGGQETQYF.

The V call is TRBV6-5, the J call TRBJ1-6, with 8 bases matching TRBD1. The CDR3 covers 15 residues. Looked up from germline, CDR1 is MNHEY and CDR2 is SVGAGI. V shed 5 bases and J 10 bases; nucleotides not matched to a gene: 10. The CDR3 DNA follows: TGTGCCAGCAGTACTATGACAGGGGCACAGTCACCCCTCCACTTT. This encodes CASSTMTGAQSPLHF.

The CDR3 here is CASSSGGEGNQPQHF. For the CDR3, the DNA is TGTGCCAGCAGTTCAGGGGGCGAAGGGAATCAGCCCCAGCATTTT. This chain links TRBV9 with TRBJ1-5; 8 bases are a match to TRBD1. Trimming at V came to 5 bases and at J to 4 bases, leaving 8 bases not matched to a gene. The CDR3 is 15 residues long. In germline, CDR1 is SGDLS, CDR2 YYNGEE. Looking up the rest from reference TRBV9 and TRBJ1-5 gives the full variable domain: DSGVTQTPKHLITATGQRVTLRCSPRSGDLSVYWYQQSLDQGLQFLIQYYNGEERAKGNILERFSAQQFPDLHSELNLSSLELGDSALYFCASSSGGEGNQPQHFGDGTRLSIL.

This chain uses TRBV4-1 with TRBJ2-5, with D possibly matching TRBD1 (5 bases). Trimming took 3 bases from V and 2 from J, leaving 13 bases between them. From germline, CDR1 is MGHRA and CDR2 YSYEKL. The CDR3 is 15 amino acids. DNA for the CDR3: TGCGCCAGCAGCCATGGGGCAGGGCTTCAAGAGACCCAGTACTTC. Protein sequence: CASSHGAGLQETQYF.

This chain uses TRBV6-5 with TRBJ1-5; D gene ambiguous. Trimming removed 8 bases at V and 3 bases at J, with 5 bases between. There are 11 residues in the CDR3. Germline V CDR1 and CDR2: MNHEY, SVGAGI. The CDR3 loop is CASSLNQPQHF. The CDR3 region has the DNA TGTGCCAGCTCCCTCAATCAGCCCCAGCATTTT.

The V gene is TRBV2, the J gene TRBJ1-1, with TRBD1 matching over 11 bases. The V segment lost 7 bases and the J segment 2 bases; nucleotides outside the gene matches: 12. Germline V gives CDR1 SNHLY, CDR2 FYNNEI. This CDR3 is 17 amino acids long. The CDR3 coding sequence is TGTGCCAGCACCCCGGGACAGGGGGTAAGGAGAAACACTGAAGCTTTCTTT. It is translated as CASTPGQGVRRNTEAFF.

This clone showed up just once. The J gene is TRBJ2-2, the V gene TRBV7-9; 9 bases fit TRBD1. The junction had 10 bases not matched to a gene; V was cut back by 2 bases and J by 3 bases. This CDR3 has 18 residues. Germline lookup yields CDR1 SEHNR and CDR2 FQNEAQ (reference sequence). CDR3 loop: CASSLSDKGTGYTGELFF. In DNA, the CDR3 is TGTGCCAGCAGCTTATCCGATAAGGGGACAGGGTACACCGGGGAGCTGTTTTTT.

The J gene is TRBJ2-2, the V gene TRBV5-1; D is perhaps TRBD2 (7 bases). V lost 0 bases to trimming and J lost 0 bases, with 12 bases between them. The CDR3 extends over 17 amino acids. The germline V gene encodes CDR1 SGHRS and CDR2 YFSETQ. CDR3 residues: CASSLVTGGANTGELFF. CDR3 DNA sequence: TGCGCCAGCAGCTTGGTTACGGGGGGCGCGAACACCGGGGAGCTGTTTTTT.

V gene TRBV20-1 combines with J gene TRBJ1-2, with D possibly being TRBD1 (5 bases). This CDR3 comprises 11 residues. Trimming took off 6 bases at V and 3 bases at J, with 8 bases between the two ends. CDR1 and CDR2 (germline): DFQATT, SNEGSKA (reference sequence). CDR3 nucleotides: TGCAGTGCCGACAGTGACTATGGCTACACCTTC. This encodes CSADSDYGYTF.

The chain couples TRBV5-1 to TRBJ2-5; D is undetermined. CDR3 length equals 11 residues. The V and J ends lost 2 bases and 4 bases respectively, with 3 bases between them. Germline V CDR1 and CDR2: SGHRS, YFSETQ. Here the CDR3 DNA reads TGCGCCAGCAGCTTCGGAGAGACCCAGTACTTC. Translating it yields CASSFGETQYF.